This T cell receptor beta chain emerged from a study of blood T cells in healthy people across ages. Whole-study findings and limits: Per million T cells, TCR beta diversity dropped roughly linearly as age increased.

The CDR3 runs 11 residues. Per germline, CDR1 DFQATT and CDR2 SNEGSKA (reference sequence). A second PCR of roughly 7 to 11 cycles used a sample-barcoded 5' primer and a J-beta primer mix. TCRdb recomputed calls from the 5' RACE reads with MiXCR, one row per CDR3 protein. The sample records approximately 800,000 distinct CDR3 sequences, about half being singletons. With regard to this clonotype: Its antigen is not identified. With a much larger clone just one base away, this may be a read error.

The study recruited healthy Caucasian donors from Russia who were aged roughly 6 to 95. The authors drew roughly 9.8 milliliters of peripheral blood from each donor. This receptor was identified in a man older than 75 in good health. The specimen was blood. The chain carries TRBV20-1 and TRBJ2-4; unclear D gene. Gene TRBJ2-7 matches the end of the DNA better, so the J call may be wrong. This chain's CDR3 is CSAAFSCEQYF. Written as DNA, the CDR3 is TGCAGTGCCGCATTTTCCTGCGAGCAGTACTTC.